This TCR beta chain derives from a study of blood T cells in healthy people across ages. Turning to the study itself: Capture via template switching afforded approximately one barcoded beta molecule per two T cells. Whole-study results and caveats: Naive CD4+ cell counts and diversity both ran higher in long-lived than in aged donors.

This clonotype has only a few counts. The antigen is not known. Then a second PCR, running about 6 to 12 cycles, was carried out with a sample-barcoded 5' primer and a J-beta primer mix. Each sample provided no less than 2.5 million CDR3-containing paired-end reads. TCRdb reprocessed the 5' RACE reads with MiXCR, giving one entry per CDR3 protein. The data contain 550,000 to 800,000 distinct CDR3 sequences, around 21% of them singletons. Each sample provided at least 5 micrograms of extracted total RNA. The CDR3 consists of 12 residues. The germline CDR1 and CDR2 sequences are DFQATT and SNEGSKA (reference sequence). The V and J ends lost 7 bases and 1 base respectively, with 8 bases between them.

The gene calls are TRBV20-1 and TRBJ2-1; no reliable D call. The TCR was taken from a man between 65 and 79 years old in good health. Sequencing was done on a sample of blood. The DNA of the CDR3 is TGCAGTGTCATTGCGTCCTACAATGAGCAGTTCTTC. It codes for CSVIASYNEQFF.